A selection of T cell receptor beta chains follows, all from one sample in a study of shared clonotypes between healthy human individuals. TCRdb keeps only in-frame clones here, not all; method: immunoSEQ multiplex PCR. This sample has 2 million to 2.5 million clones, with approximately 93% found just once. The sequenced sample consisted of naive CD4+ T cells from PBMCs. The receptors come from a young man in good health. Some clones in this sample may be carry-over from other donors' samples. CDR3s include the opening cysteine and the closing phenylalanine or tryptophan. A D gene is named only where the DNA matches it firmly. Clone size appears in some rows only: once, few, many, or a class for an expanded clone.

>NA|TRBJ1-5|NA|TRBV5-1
TGCGCCAGCAGCTTGGCCGGCGGGGAAGGGCCCCAGCATTTT
CASSLAGGEGPQHF
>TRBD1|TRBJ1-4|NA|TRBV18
TGTGCCAGCTCACGCGTACAGGGGGCTGAAAAACTGTTTTTT
CASSRVQGAEKLFF
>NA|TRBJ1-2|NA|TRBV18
TGTGCCAGCTCACCTAGGGGGGACTATGGCTACACCTTC
CASSPRGDYGYTF
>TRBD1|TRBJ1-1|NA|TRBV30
TGTACCTGGAAATTAATGGACAGGGTGAACACTGAAGCTTTCTTT
CTWKLMDRVNTEAFF
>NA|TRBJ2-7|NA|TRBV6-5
TGTGCCAGCAGCCCCCTGACGGCCTCCTACGAGCAGTACTTC
CASSPLTASYEQYF
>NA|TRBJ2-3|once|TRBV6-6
TGTGCCAGCAGTTACGGTCAGGAGCTACCCACAGATACGCAGTATTTT
CASSYGQELPTDTQYF
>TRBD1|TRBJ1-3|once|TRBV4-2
TGTGCCAGCAGCCCGTTACAGGGGGCTGGGGGAAACACCATATATTTT
CASSPLQGAGGNTIYF
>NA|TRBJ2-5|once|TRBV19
TGTGCCAGTAGTACCGGGGCTAGCCGAGAGACCCAGTACTTC
CASSTGASRETQYF
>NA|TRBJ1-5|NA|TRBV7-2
TGTGCCAGCAGCTTAGGCCAGGGGCAGGCCCAGCCCCAGCATTTT
CASSLGQGQAQPQHF
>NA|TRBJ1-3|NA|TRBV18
TGTGCCAGCTCGCCGATCGACCAGGGAGGTGGAAACACCATATATTTT
CASSPIDQGGGNTIYF
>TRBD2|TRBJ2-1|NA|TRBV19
TGTGCCAGTAGTATATTCCTAGCGGGAGCGATTGAGCAGTTCTTC
CASSIFLAGAIEQFF
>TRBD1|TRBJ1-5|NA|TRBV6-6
TGTGCCAGCATTCAGGGGGGGGGTGGTCAGCCCCAGCATTTT
CASIQGGGGQPQHF
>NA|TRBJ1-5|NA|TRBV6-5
TGTGCCAGCACGAGGGCTGGGGGCAATCAGCCCCAGCATTTT
CASTRAGGNQPQHF
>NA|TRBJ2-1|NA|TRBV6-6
TGTGCCTCCGCCGAGAGCTCCTACAATGAGCAGTTCTTC
CASAESSYNEQFF
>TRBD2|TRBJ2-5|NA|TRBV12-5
TGTGCTAGCGACCGCCGACTAGCGGGAGGAGAGACCCAGTACTTC
CASDRRLAGGETQYF
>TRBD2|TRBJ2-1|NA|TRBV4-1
TGCGCCAGCAGCCCCCTAGCGGGGGTTTACAATGAGCAGTTCTTC
CASSPLAGVYNEQFF
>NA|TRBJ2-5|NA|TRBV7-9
TGTGCCAGCAGCTTAAAAACCGGGACACCCGAGGAGACCCAGTACTTC
CASSLKTGTPEETQYF
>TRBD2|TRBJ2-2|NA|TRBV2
TGTGCCAGCAGTGACCCTACTAGCGGGAGGGCCTTCGACGGGGAGCTGTTTTTT
CASSDPTSGRAFDGELFF
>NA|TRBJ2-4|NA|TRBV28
TGTGCCAGCAGCGGAGGGGGTTCCAAAAACATTCAGTACTTC
CASSGGGSKNIQYF
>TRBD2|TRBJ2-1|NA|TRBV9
TGTGCCAGCAGCGCACTAGCGGGAGGACTTCTGAGCTCCTACAATGAGCAGTTCTTC
CASSALAGGLLSSYNEQFF
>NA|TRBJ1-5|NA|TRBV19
TGTGCCAGTAGGACATTCACAGGCGCCAATCAGCCCCAGCATTTT
CASRTFTGANQPQHF
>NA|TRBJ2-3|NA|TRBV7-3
TGTGCCAGCAGCCTGACCGGGGCAGATACGCAGTATTTT
CASSLTGADTQYF
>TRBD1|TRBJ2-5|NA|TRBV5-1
TGCGCCAGCAAAGGGGGCTCCAGCCAAGAGACCCAGTACTTC
CASKGGSSQETQYF
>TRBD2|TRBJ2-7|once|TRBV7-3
TGTGCCAGCAGCTTATGGGGGCGGCTAGCGGGAGGCGAGCAGTACTTC
CASSLWGRLAGGEQYF
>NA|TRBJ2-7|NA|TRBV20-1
TGCAGTGCTTTTAGAGCCTACGAGCAGTACTTC
CSAFRAYEQYF
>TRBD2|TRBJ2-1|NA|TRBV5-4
TGTGCCAGCAGCTTGGAAGGGAGACTAGCGGGAGTCAATGAGCAGTTCTTC
CASSLEGRLAGVNEQFF
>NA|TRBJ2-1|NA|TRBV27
TGTGCCAGCACCCAGGGGATGGGCAATGAGCAGTTCTTC
CASTQGMGNEQFF
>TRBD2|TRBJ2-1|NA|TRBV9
TGTGCCAGCAGCGTAGGGGGTTTCGGGACTAGTCTATACAATGAGCAGTTCTTC
CASSVGGFGTSLYNEQFF
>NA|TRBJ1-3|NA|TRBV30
TGTGCCTGGAGTGTACGGTCGTCATACCCCCAACCTTCTGGAAACACCATATATTTT
CAWSVRSSYPQPSGNTIYF
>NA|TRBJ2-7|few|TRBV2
TGTGCCAGCAGTGAAGCCCCCAGGGACTACGAGCAGTACTTC
CASSEAPRDYEQYF
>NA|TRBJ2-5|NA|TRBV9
TGTGCCAGCTCCACCTCCCCAAGCAGTCAAGAGACCCAGTACTTC
CASSTSPSSQETQYF
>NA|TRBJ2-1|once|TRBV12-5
TGTGCTAGTGGTTTCTGGGTTAGCTCCTACAATGAGCAGTTCTTC
CASGFWVSSYNEQFF
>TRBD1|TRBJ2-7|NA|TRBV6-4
TGTGCCAGCAGTGAGGGGGCAGGGGGAGCCTACGAGCAGTACTTC
CASSEGAGGAYEQYF
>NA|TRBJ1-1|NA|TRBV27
TGTGCCAGCTCCCCGGAGACGGCGAACACTGAAGCTTTCTTT
CASSPETANTEAFF
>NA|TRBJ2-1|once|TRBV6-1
TGTGCCAGCAGGGAGCAGGTAATTGGTGAGCAGTTCTTC
CASREQVIGEQFF
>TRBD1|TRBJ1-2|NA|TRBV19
TGTGCCGCAGGGGGTTCCTTTGGCTACACCTTC
CAAGGSFGYTF
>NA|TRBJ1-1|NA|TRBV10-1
TGCGCCAGCAGCCTGTCTTTGAACACTGAAGCTTTCTTT
CASSLSLNTEAFF
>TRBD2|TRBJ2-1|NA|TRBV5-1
TGCGCCAGCAGCGCCGGGACTAGCGGGAGTGAGCAGTTCTTC
CASSAGTSGSEQFF
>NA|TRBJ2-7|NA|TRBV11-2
TGTGCCAGCAGCAGCGGACAGATCTACGAGCAGTACTTC
CASSSGQIYEQYF
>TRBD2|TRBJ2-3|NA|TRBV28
TGTGCCAGCGCCGGGGGATCGACTAGCGCAAACACAGATACGCAGTATTTT
CASAGGSTSANTDTQYF
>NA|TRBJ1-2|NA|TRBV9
TGTGCCAGCAGCGCCGAGGGGACAATCTATGGCTACACCTTC
CASSAEGTIYGYTF
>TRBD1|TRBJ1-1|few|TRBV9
TGTGCCAGCAGCCTAACAGGGGGCACTGAAGCTTTCTTT
CASSLTGGTEAFF
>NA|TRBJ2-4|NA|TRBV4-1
TGCGCCAGCAGCCAAGAGGGGAATCGGGCCAAAAACATTCAGTACTTC
CASSQEGNRAKNIQYF
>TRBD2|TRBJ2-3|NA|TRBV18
TGTGCCAGCTCACCTTACCCGACTAGCGGGAGAGGCACAGATACGCAGTATTTT
CASSPYPTSGRGTDTQYF
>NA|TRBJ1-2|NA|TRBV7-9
TGTGCCAGCAGCTCCAGGGATGGCTACACCTTC
CASSSRDGYTF
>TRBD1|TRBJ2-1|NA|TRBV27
TGTGCCACCCACCCGCGTGGGGGACAGGGGTCCCTCAATGAGCAGTTCTTC
CATHPRGGQGSLNEQFF
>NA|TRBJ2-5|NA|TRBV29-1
TGCAGCGTTGTTAGAATTGGGGAGACCCAGTACTTC
CSVVRIGETQYF
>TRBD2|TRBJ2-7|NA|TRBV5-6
TGTGCCAGCAGCTTGAAACTAGCGGGAGCCTACGAGCAGTACTTC
CASSLKLAGAYEQYF
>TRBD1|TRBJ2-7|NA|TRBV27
TGTGCCAGCAGTTCCAGACAGGGCTCCTACGAGCAGTACTTC
CASSSRQGSYEQYF
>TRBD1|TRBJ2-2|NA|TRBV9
TGTGCCAGCAGCGCTCCCGGGACAGAGAAGCACGGGGAGCTGTTTTTT
CASSAPGTEKHGELFF